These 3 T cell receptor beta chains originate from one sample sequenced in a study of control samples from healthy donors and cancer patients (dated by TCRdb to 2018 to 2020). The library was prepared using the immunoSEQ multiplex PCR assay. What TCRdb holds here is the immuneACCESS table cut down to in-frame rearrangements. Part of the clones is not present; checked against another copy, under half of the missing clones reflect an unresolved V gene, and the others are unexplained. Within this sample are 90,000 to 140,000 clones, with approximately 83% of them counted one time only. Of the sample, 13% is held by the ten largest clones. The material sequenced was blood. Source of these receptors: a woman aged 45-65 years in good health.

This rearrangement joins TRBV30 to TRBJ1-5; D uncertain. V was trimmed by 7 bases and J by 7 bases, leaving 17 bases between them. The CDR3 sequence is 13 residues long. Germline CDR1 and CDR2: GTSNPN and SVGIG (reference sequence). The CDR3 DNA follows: TGTGCCTACCAACGCCGAGAGGACCAGCCCCAGCATTTT. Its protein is CAYQRREDQPQHF.

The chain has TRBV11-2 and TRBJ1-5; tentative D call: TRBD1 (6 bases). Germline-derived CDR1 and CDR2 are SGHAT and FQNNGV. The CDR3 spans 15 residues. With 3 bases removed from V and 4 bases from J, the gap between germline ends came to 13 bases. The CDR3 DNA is TGTGCCAGCAGCTTCTCGGAGGGGGGAAATCAGCCCCAGCATTTT. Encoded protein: CASSFSEGGNQPQHF.

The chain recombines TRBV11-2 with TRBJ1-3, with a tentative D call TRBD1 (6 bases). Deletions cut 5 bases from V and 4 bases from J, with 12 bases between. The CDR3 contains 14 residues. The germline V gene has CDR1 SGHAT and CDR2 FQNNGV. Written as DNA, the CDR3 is TGTGCCAGCAGCCTTCAACAGGGAGGAAACACCATATATTTT. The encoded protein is CASSLQQGGNTIYF.